Sequencing of this TCR beta chain was carried out in a study of T cells expressing NK-cell markers. Study in general: In sorted CD3+CD56+NKG2C+, CD3+CD56+NKG2C- and CD3+CD56-NKG2C+ T cells, TCR beta repertoires were obtained.

Germline V gives CDR1 DFQATT, CDR2 SNEGSKA (reference sequence). This CDR3 has 14 amino acids. One entry per CDR3 protein, without DNA, is what TCRdb gives after re-calling the 5' RACE reads. The specimen's table records 200,000 to 300,000 distinct CDR3 sequences. This TCR was recovered from a man aged 18 to 30 in good health. The sequencing sample was made of blood T cells: a sorted CD56 or NKG2C T cell subset, CD4+ or CD8+ T cells, or bulk PBMC T cells (not recorded which). V usage is TRBV20-1 and J usage is TRBJ2-3. The chain's CDR3 is CSARVVLSTDTQYF.